This T cell receptor beta chain was recovered during a study of blood T cell repertoires in COVID-19. The overall study: Sample material is recorded as cDNA or gDNA derived from T cells, B-cell-depleted T cells, or PBMCs.

The count of this clone is one. Authors' data handling: Amplification of reference gene primers was used by the study to estimate nucleated cell counts. Generated by immunoSEQ multiplex PCR, the TCRdb table keeps only in-frame clones and is missing some. V and J calls and clone size are those listed in that table; D and trimming were worked out from the DNA. The data contain hundreds of thousands of clones, roughly 82% of them singletons. With V trimmed by 6 bases and J by 7 bases, 13 bases remained unmatched. Germline V gene lookup returns CDR1 LNHDA and CDR2 SQIVND (reference sequence). The CDR3 loop spans 16 amino acids.

This chain joins TRBV19 and TRBJ2-1; 9 nucleotides line up with TRBD2. The sample was peripheral blood. This sequence was found in a woman of 80 years or more with active or convalescent COVID-19. CDR3 sequence (DNA): TGTGCCAGTAGCCATCCTAGCGGGGCTACGAGGAATGAGCAGTTCTTC. This codes for CASSHPSGATRNEQFF.